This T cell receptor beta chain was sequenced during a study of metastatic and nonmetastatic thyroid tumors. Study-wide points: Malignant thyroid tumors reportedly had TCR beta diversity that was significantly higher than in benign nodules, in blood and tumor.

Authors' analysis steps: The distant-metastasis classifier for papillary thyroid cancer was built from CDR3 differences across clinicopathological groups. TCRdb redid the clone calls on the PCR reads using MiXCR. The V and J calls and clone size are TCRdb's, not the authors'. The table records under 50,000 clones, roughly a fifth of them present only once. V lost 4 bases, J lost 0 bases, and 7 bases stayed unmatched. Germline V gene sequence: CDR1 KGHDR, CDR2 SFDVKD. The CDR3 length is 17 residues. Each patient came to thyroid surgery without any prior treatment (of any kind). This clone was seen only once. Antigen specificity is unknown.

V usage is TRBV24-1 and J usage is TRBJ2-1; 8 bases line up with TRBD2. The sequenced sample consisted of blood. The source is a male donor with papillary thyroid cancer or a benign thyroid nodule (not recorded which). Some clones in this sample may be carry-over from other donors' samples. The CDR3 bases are TGTGCCACCAGTGACTACAGCGGGAGAGTCTCCTACAATGAGCAGTTCTTC. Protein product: CATSDYSGRVSYNEQFF.